Detailed here is one T cell receptor beta chain. This record comes from a study of blood T cell repertoires in COVID-19. On the study more broadly: Acute and convalescent COVID-19 specimens originated in the United States, Italy and Spain.

The protocol was immunoSEQ multiplex PCR, while the TCRdb copy is restricted to in-frame clones and leaves out a portion. Among 200,000 to 250,000 clones listed, around 83% were seen once. Germline V CDR1 and CDR2: LNHDA, SQIVND (reference sequence). This CDR3 has 15 residues. V lost 6 bases and J lost 4; bases outside the gene matches: 4. All enrollees were roughly 18 to 95 years old and from around 25 US areas. Assignment of participants to cohorts was predicated upon participant-reported clinical history. This TCR was sampled from a woman between 35 and 50 years old with acute COVID-19. The specimen was PBMCs or T cells enriched from blood (not recorded which). This chain uses TRBV19 with TRBJ2-2; the match to TRBD2 covers 11 bases. Written as DNA, the CDR3 is TGTGCCAGTAGATTTACTAGCGGGGGCACCGGGGAGCTGTTTTTT. It specifies CASRFTSGGTGELFF.